This note documents a single TCR beta chain sequence. What it recognizes is unknown. The entry originates in a study of blood T cells in healthy people across ages. Across the study: The template switching approach captured approximately one barcoded beta molecule for every two T cells. Findings and caveats of the study: Per million T cells, TCR beta diversity dropped about linearly as age rose. For the donors, CMV status was unknown and possibly confounded expanded clonotype changes.

A sample-barcoded 5' primer and a J-beta primer mix were used in a second PCR of about 7 to 12 cycles. Each sample yielded at least 3 million CDR3-containing paired-end reads. MiXCR was run by TCRdb on the 5' RACE reads, yielding one entry per CDR3 protein. The profile shows hundreds of thousands of distinct CDR3 sequences, around 54% of them singletons. Per the germline V gene, CDR1 is MDHEN and CDR2 is SYDVKM. This CDR3 is 12 amino acids long. This sequence joins TRBV28 and TRBJ2-5; no clear D gene. The J call may not be correct, given that the DNA end is closer to TRBJ2-7. The clonotype comes from a man in his fifties or sixties in good health. The sample consisted of blood. CDR3 amino acids: CASSSLWDEQYF. CDR3 sequence (DNA): TGTGCCAGCAGTTCTCTGTGGGACGAGCAGTACTTC.